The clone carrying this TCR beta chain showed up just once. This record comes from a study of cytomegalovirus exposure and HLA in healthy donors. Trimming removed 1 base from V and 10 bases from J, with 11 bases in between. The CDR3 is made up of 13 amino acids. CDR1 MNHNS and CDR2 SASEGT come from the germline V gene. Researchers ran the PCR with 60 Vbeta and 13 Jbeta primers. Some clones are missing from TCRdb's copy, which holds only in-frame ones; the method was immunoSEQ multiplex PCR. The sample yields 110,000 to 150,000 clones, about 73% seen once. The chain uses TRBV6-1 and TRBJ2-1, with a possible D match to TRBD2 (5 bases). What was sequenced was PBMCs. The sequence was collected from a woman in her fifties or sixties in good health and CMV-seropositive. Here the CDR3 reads CASSEGTLGEQFF. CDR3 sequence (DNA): TGTGCCAGCAGTGAAGGGACTCTGGGGGAGCAGTTCTTC.